The next 32 T cell receptor beta chains were all read from a single sample in a study of PD-1 blockade in classical Hodgkin lymphoma. In every patient, relapse followed autologous stem cell transplantation, while exposure to brentuximab vedotin differed. PBMCs were thawed, and CD8+ T cells were then isolated from them by magnetic negative selection. Clones were sequenced by immunoSEQ multiplex PCR, and TCRdb holds only the in-frame ones, with some missing. The profile shows about 1,900 clones, approximately 82% of them singletons. Sequenced material: CD8+ T cells from blood, taken at baseline. These receptor sequences come from a human donor with classical Hodgkin lymphoma.

This clone was seen only a few times. The chain has TRBV19 and TRBJ2-7; D is perhaps TRBD1 (6 bases). Germline assignment: CDR1 LNHDA and CDR2 SQIVND (reference sequence). The CDR3 runs to 14 residues. Trimming pared 2 bases from V and 0 bases from J, leaving 8 bases between. The CDR3 spells CASSIRTASYEQYF. The DNA of the CDR3 is TGTGCCAGTAGTATACGGACAGCCTCCTACGAGCAGTACTTC.

This clone was seen only a few times. The chain carries TRBV4-1 and TRBJ1-1; D call uncertain. The V end lost 0 bases, the J end lost 6 bases, and 11 bases lay between the germline ends. CDR3 length equals 14 residues. Germline-derived CDR1 and CDR2 are MGHRA and YSYEKL. The CDR3 loop is CASSQERDGAEAFF. The CDR3 DNA reads as TGCGCCAGCAGCCAAGAAAGGGATGGAGCTGAAGCTTTCTTT.

This clone was picked up a small number of times. The V and J genes are TRBV28 and TRBJ1-2, with D unclear. The CDR3 extends over 10 amino acids. V was clipped by 6 bases and J by 8 bases, with 7 bases between them. The germline V gene encodes CDR1 MDHEN and CDR2 SYDVKM. CDR3 region: CASSRWGYTF. As DNA, the CDR3 is TGTGCCAGCAGCCGCTGGGGCTACACCTTC.

The chain links TRBV9 to TRBJ1-1; D remains ambiguous. The CDR3 has 14 amino acids. Germline loops: CDR1 SGDLS, CDR2 YYNGEE. V lost 0 bases, J lost 0 bases, and 6 bases lay in between. CDR3 sequence reads: CASSVAGLNTEAFF. DNA of the CDR3: TGTGCCAGCAGCGTAGCCGGGCTGAACACTGAAGCTTTCTTT. The full variable domain, rest sourced from reference TRBV9 and TRBJ1-1, is DSGVTQTPKHLITATGQRVTLRCSPRSGDLSVYWYQQSLDQGLQFLIQYYNGEERAKGNILERFSAQQFPDLHSELNLSSLELGDSALYFCASSVAGLNTEAFFGQGTRLTVV.

The chain has TRBV2 and TRBJ2-5, with TRBD1 matching over 7 bases. The CDR3 runs to 15 residues. Germline CDR1 is SNHLY and CDR2 is FYNNEI. V lost 5 bases to trimming and J lost 7 bases; unmatched junction nucleotides: 13. CDR3 DNA: TGTGCCAGCAGTTTCTTTACAGGGGCCCTCCGGACCCAGTACTTC. The encoded protein is CASSFFTGALRTQYF.

The chain links TRBV6-1 to TRBJ1-2; TRBD1 matches at 7 bases. The germline CDR1 and CDR2 sequences are MNHNS and SASEGT. This CDR3 has 13 residues. Losses at the gene ends were 6 bases for V and 5 bases for J; bases not matched to a gene: 6. CDR3 nucleotide sequence: TGTGCCAGCAGCACCGGGACAGCATATGGCTACACCTTC. Its translation: CASSTGTAYGYTF.

The chain recombines TRBV4-1 with TRBJ1-1; D gene ambiguous. Germline lookup yields CDR1 MGHRA and CDR2 YSYEKL. The CDR3 is made up of 12 amino acids. V was shortened by 3 bases and J by 6 bases, with 8 bases between the two germline ends. The CDR3 DNA reads as TGCGCCAGCAGCCACCCCGGGGCTGAAGCTTTCTTT. Residues: CASSHPGAEAFF.

The chain recombines TRBV19 with TRBJ2-7; TRBD2 might be the D (5 bases). Trimming took 5 bases from V and 3 from J, leaving 5 bases between them. Per the germline V gene, CDR1 is LNHDA and CDR2 is SQIVND (reference sequence). This CDR3 spans 11 amino acids. CDR3 sequence (DNA): TGTGCCAGTAGTGCGGGCTACGAGCAGTACTTC. Protein sequence: CASSAGYEQYF.

The genes are TRBV4-1 and TRBJ1-2; D call uncertain. This CDR3 comprises 14 residues. The V gene lost 3 bases and the J gene lost 4 bases, with 12 bases spanning the gap. CDR1 and CDR2 (germline): MGHRA, YSYEKL. CDR3: CASSQSGELYGYTF. As DNA, the CDR3 is TGCGCCAGCAGCCAGTCCGGGGAACTCTATGGCTACACCTTC.

The sample holds a few counts of this clone. The chain combines TRBV28 with TRBJ1-1; 7 nucleotides agree with TRBD1. This CDR3 spans 16 amino acids. Germline loops: CDR1 MDHEN, CDR2 SYDVKM. V lost 5 bases to trimming and J lost 0 bases; unmatched junction nucleotides: 9. DNA for the CDR3: TGTGCCAGCAGTCCCCTAACAGGGGCAGTGAACACTGAAGCTTTCTTT. It translates to CASSPLTGAVNTEAFF. The full variable domain, completed using reference TRBV28 and TRBJ1-1, is DVKVTQSSRYLVKRTGEKVFLECVQDMDHENMFWYRQDPGLGLRLIYFSYDVKMKEKGDIPEGYSVSREKKERFSLILESASTNQTSMYLCASSPLTGAVNTEAFFGQGTRLTVV.

This rearrangement joins TRBV6-6 to TRBJ2-2; the match to TRBD2 covers 9 bases. Germline trimming cut 9 bases from V and 6 bases from J; bases unmatched to any gene: 8. Per germline, CDR1 MNHNY and CDR2 SVGAGI (reference sequence). The CDR3 loop spans 14 amino acids. The CDR3: CASGLGGGAGELFF. The CDR3 DNA sequence: TGTGCCAGTGGCCTAGGCGGGGGGGCCGGGGAGCTGTTTTTT.

This clone was seen only once. The V and J genes are TRBV27 and TRBJ2-5, with 9 bases identical to TRBD1. The J call is doubtful: the DNA matches TRBJ2-7 better. CDR3 size: 14 residues. In germline, CDR1 is MNHEY, CDR2 SMNVEV (reference sequence). The CDR3 DNA reads TGTGCCAGCAGTTTAGGGACAGGGAACCACGAGCAGTACTTC. Translated, it gives CASSLGTGNHEQYF.

V is TRBV6-5 and J is TRBJ2-1; TRBD2 agrees at 7 bases. CDR1 and CDR2 (germline): MNHEY, SVGAGI. The CDR3 consists of 15 residues. With V trimmed by 0 bases and J by 6 bases, 5 bases remained unmatched. The DNA of the CDR3 is TGTGCCAGCAGTTACTCTGCGGGAGTGGTCAATGAGCAGTTCTTC. It specifies CASSYSAGVVNEQFF.

The chain links TRBV27 to TRBJ2-5; TRBD2 aligns across 10 bases. V lost 2 bases to trimming and J lost 7 bases; unmatched junction nucleotides: 4. This CDR3 has 14 amino acids. The germline V gene encodes CDR1 MNHEY and CDR2 SMNVEV (reference sequence). The chain's CDR3 is CASSLGLAGATQYF. The CDR3 nucleotides are TGTGCCAGCAGTTTAGGCCTAGCGGGAGCGACCCAGTACTTC.

This chain links TRBV15 with TRBJ1-5; 7 positions match TRBD1. Germline V gene lookup returns CDR1 LNHNV and CDR2 YYDKDF (reference sequence). Germline trimming cut 5 bases from V and 3 bases from J; bases unmatched to any gene: 7. This CDR3 is built from 15 residues. The CDR3 sequence: CATSGDRLINQPQHF. The CDR3 region has the DNA TGTGCCACCAGCGGGGACAGACTCATCAATCAGCCCCAGCATTTT.

This clone was counted a single time. The genes are TRBV28 and TRBJ2-1; D is unresolved. The CDR3 has 13 amino acids. V was shortened by 8 bases and J by 1 base, with 9 bases between the two germline ends. Germline values: CDR1 MDHEN, CDR2 SYDVKM. CDR3: CASFPESYNEQFF. In DNA form, the CDR3 reads TGTGCCAGCTTCCCGGAGTCCTACAATGAGCAGTTCTTC. Looking up the rest from reference TRBV28 and TRBJ2-1 gives the full variable domain: DVKVTQSSRYLVKRTGEKVFLECVQDMDHENMFWYRQDPGLGLRLIYFSYDVKMKEKGDIPEGYSVSREKKERFSLILESASTNQTSMYLCASFPESYNEQFFGPGTRLTVL.

The chain carries TRBV9 and TRBJ2-3; the match to TRBD1 covers 9 bases. Per the germline V gene, CDR1 is SGDLS and CDR2 is YYNGEE. V dropped 0 bases and J dropped 5; count of bases not matched to a gene: 7. The CDR3 length is 16 residues. This chain's CDR3 is CASSVEEQGAGDTQYF. The CDR3 DNA reads TGTGCCAGCAGCGTAGAGGAACAGGGGGCCGGAGATACGCAGTATTTT.

The chain links TRBV30 to TRBJ1-3; tentative D call: TRBD1 (6 bases). The germline CDR1 and CDR2 sequences are GTSNPN and SVGIG (reference sequence). The CDR3 covers 14 residues. V lost 1 base to trimming and J lost 3 bases, with 10 bases between them. The CDR3 DNA sequence: TGTGCCTGGAGTGCCGGGACATATGGAAACACCATATATTTT. Translated, it gives CAWSAGTYGNTIYF.

The chain uses TRBV28 and TRBJ2-3; TRBD1 matches at 7 bases. The trim removed 6 bases at V and 6 bases at J, leaving 12 bases unmatched. Per the germline V gene, CDR1 is MDHEN and CDR2 is SYDVKM. The CDR3 runs to 15 residues. Written as DNA, the CDR3 is TGTGCCAGCAGCCCCGACAGGGATGCTCCGGATACGCAGTATTTT. Translation gives CASSPDRDAPDTQYF.

The rearrangement links TRBV11-2 to TRBJ2-3; weak D call: TRBD2 (6 bases). The CDR3 has 16 amino acids. Trimming took off 3 bases at V and 1 base at J, with 14 bases between the two ends. Per germline, CDR1 SGHAT and CDR2 FQNNGV. Here the CDR3 DNA reads TGTGCCAGCAGCTTCTACGGGGGAAGGGGCACAGATACGCAGTATTTT. It translates to CASSFYGGRGTDTQYF.

The chain links TRBV27 to TRBJ2-7; possibly TRBD1 or TRBD2 for D (5 bases each). Germline CDR1 MNHEY, CDR2 SMNVEV (reference sequence). The CDR3 has 14 amino acids. Trimming took 5 bases from V and 1 from J, leaving 12 bases between them. The CDR3: CASSIGTGSYEQYF. The CDR3 DNA follows: TGTGCCAGCAGTATTGGGACGGGATCCTACGAGCAGTACTTC.

The chain carries TRBV12-5 and TRBJ1-1; D gene unclear. The germline CDR1 and CDR2 sequences are LGHNT and FRNRAP. The germline V and J ends were trimmed by 2 bases and 1 base, with 5 bases remaining between them. There are 13 residues in the CDR3. The CDR3, as DNA: TGTGCTAGTGGTTTGTGGGAGAACACTGAAGCTTTCTTT. Protein: CASGLWENTEAFF.

The rearrangement uses TRBV18 and TRBJ2-1; D is undetermined. The CDR3 is 18 residues long. Germline V lookup: CDR1 KGHSH, CDR2 LQKENI. The V gene lost 3 bases and the J gene lost 6 bases, with 24 bases spanning the gap. The CDR3: CASSPQPETYLVGNEQFF. Here the CDR3 DNA reads TGTGCCAGCTCACCCCAACCAGAGACTTACCTGGTGGGCAATGAGCAGTTCTTC. Full variable domain (missing parts from reference TRBV18 and TRBJ2-1): NAGVMQNPRHLVRRRGQEARLRCSPMKGHSHVYWYRQLPEEGLKFMVYLQKENIIDESGMPKERFSAEFPKEGPSILRIQQVVRGDSAAYFCASSPQPETYLVGNEQFFGPGTRLTVL.

This clone was seen just once. The genes are TRBV9 and TRBJ2-7; D is unclear. Trimming left V 0 bases short and J 5 bases short, with 15 bases between. Germline lookup yields CDR1 SGDLS and CDR2 YYNGEE. The length of the CDR3 is 15 residues. The CDR3 loop reads CASSVEGQVADEQYF. CDR3 sequence (DNA): TGTGCCAGCAGCGTAGAAGGCCAGGTCGCAGACGAGCAGTACTTC.

The chain has TRBV19 and TRBJ1-2; no definite D call. Trimming shortened V by 3 bases and J by 7 bases, and 12 bases separated the two germline ends. The germline CDR1 and CDR2 sequences are LNHDA and SQIVND (reference sequence). This CDR3 comprises 13 residues. The CDR3 loop reads CASSISRWGGYTF. Written as DNA, the CDR3 is TGTGCCAGTAGTATTTCTCGCTGGGGTGGCTACACCTTC. The full variable domain, completed using reference TRBV19 and TRBJ1-2, is DGGITQSPKYLFRKEGQNVTLSCEQNLNHDAMYWYRQDPGQGLRLIYYSQIVNDFQKGDIAEGYSVSREKKESFPLTVTSAQKNPTAFYLCASSISRWGGYTFGSGTRLTVV.

The CDR3 bases are TGCGCCAGCAGCCAATCTACCGGTGGCGAGCAGTACTTC. Protein product: CASSQSTGGEQYF. The chain joins TRBV4-1 to TRBJ2-7; D gene ambiguous. Germline CDR1 MGHRA, CDR2 YSYEKL. The CDR3 is 13 residues long. Trimming removed 2 bases from V and 6 bases from J, with 11 bases in between.

The rearrangement links TRBV13 to TRBJ2-2; D perhaps matches TRBD2 (5 bases). Germline V gene data show CDR1 as PRHDT and CDR2 as FYEKMQ (reference sequence). This CDR3 comprises 18 residues. V gave up 6 bases and J gave up 3 bases, with 23 bases separating them. CDR3 protein: CASSEHNLGGVDTGELFF. The CDR3 region has the DNA TGTGCCAGCAGTGAGCATAACTTAGGAGGCGTCGACACCGGGGAGCTGTTTTTT.

The CDR3 loop is CASSLGEREGLAETQYF. CDR3 DNA sequence: TGTGCCAGCAGCTTAGGAGAGCGGGAGGGCCTGGCGGAGACCCAGTACTTC. The chain employs TRBV7-9 and TRBJ2-5, with 10 bases matching TRBD2. Germline assignment: CDR1 SEHNR and CDR2 FQNEAQ (reference sequence). This CDR3 has 17 amino acids. V gave up 1 base and J gave up 5 bases; unmatched junction bases: 10. Full variable domain (outside the CDR3, taken from reference TRBV7-9 and TRBJ2-5): DTGVSQNPRHKITKRGQNVTFRCDPISEHNRLYWYRQTLGQGPEFLTYFQNEAQLEKSRLLSDRFSAERPKGSFSTLEIQRTEQGDSAMYLCASSLGEREGLAETQYFGPGTRLLVL.

This clone was detected a few times. This sequence joins TRBV7-9 and TRBJ1-2; D is possibly TRBD1 (5 bases). The CDR3 extends over 16 amino acids. Germline-derived CDR1 and CDR2 are SEHNR and FQNEAQ (reference sequence). V gave up 1 base and J gave up 7 bases, with 19 bases separating them. DNA for the CDR3: TGTGCCAGCAGCTTAGAGACGGCTCCAGGGTTGGGTGGCTACACCTTC. This gives the protein CASSLETAPGLGGYTF. Full variable domain (outside the CDR3, taken from reference TRBV7-9 and TRBJ1-2): DTGVSQNPRHKITKRGQNVTFRCDPISEHNRLYWYRQTLGQGPEFLTYFQNEAQLEKSRLLSDRFSAERPKGSFSTLEIQRTEQGDSAMYLCASSLETAPGLGGYTFGSGTRLTVV.

The chain uses TRBV5-4 and TRBJ1-5, with D unclear. From germline, CDR1 is SGHNT and CDR2 YYREEE (reference sequence). The ends were cut back, 4 bases at V and 0 bases at J, with 8 bases in the middle. The CDR3 is 14 residues long. The CDR3 DNA is TGTGCCAGCAGCCCGGGTTATAGCAATCAGCCCCAGCATTTT. Its translation is CASSPGYSNQPQHF.

The J gene is TRBJ1-1, the V gene TRBV20-1; D is unclear. Germline V lookup: CDR1 DFQATT, CDR2 SNEGSKA (reference sequence). The CDR3 sequence is 11 residues long. The V end was cut by 5 bases, the J end by 7 bases, with 11 bases between. CDR3 residues: CSAPVVNEAFF. DNA of the CDR3: TGCAGTGCTCCTGTAGTCAATGAAGCTTTCTTT.

This chain joins TRBV15 and TRBJ2-5, with D possibly matching TRBD2 (6 bases). The J call may be wrong; the DNA end is better matched by TRBJ2-7. Germline values: CDR1 LNHNV, CDR2 YYDKDF (reference sequence). The CDR3 has 15 residues. CDR3 region: CATSRSLEGRGEQYF. The DNA for the CDR3 is TGTGCCACCAGCAGGTCCTTAGAAGGGCGGGGCGAGCAGTACTTC.